What follows are 7 T cell receptor beta chains derived from one specimen sequenced in a study of blood T cell repertoires in COVID-19. Here immunoSEQ multiplex PCR was the method, and the copy in TCRdb shows in-frame clones only, minus some. The table has 100,000 to 150,000 clones, roughly 91% seen once; the top ten hold more than 3.5%. The sequenced material came from peripheral blood. Receptors were obtained from a man aged 55 to 70 with COVID-19, enrolled during active disease.

This chain uses TRBV2 with TRBJ1-1, with unresolved D. Germline CDR1 is SNHLY and CDR2 is FYNNEI. Between the trimmed V and J ends, which lost 5 bases and 4 bases, there was a span of 8 bases. CDR3 length: 12 amino acids. The CDR3 region has the DNA TGTGCCAGCAGTCGGGGTCGCACTGAAGCTTTCTTT. This encodes CASSRGRTEAFF.

The chain carries TRBV6-5 and TRBJ1-6, with D maybe TRBD1 (5 bases). Germline CDR1 MNHEY, CDR2 SVGAGI. The length of the CDR3 is 12 residues. Trimming removed 4 bases from V and 11 bases from J, with 9 bases in between. CDR3 in DNA: TGTGCCAGCAGTTCGACGACAGCACCCCTCCACTTT. Translating it yields CASSSTTAPLHF.

The chain recombines TRBV29-1 with TRBJ1-5; unclear D gene. The germline gives CDR1 SQVTM, CDR2 ANQGSEA. Trimming removed 7 bases at V and 3 bases at J, with 13 bases between. The CDR3 extends over 13 amino acids. The CDR3 DNA follows: TGCAGCGCCAAGACGGAGAACAATCAGCCCCAGCATTTT. As protein: CSAKTENNQPQHF.

The chain is built from TRBV4-1 and TRBJ1-1; possible D gene TRBD1, 5 bases. The CDR3 loop spans 13 amino acids. Germline loops: CDR1 MGHRA, CDR2 YSYEKL. V was clipped by 3 bases and J by 5 bases, with 10 bases between them. The DNA for the CDR3 is TGCGCCAGCAGCCAGGGGCTCTGGACTGAAGCTTTCTTT. Its translation: CASSQGLWTEAFF.

The chain couples TRBV5-4 to TRBJ2-3, with TRBD2 matching over 9 bases. V lost 3 bases and J lost 2; bases outside the gene matches: 4. CDR1 and CDR2 (germline): SGHNT, YYREEE (reference sequence). CDR3 length: 15 amino acids. The CDR3 loop is CASSWAGGLTDTQYF. The CDR3 region has the DNA TGTGCCAGCAGCTGGGCGGGGGGGCTCACAGATACGCAGTATTTT.

About this clone itself: Other DNA sequences within the sample encode an identical CDR3. V usage is TRBV7-3 and J usage is TRBJ2-3, with 9 bases that match TRBD2. Germline-derived CDR1 and CDR2 are SGHTA and FQGTGA. J was trimmed by 0 bases and V by 5 bases; bases with no gene match: 3. The CDR3 has 15 amino acids. In DNA, the CDR3 is TGTGCCAGCAGCCGAGCGGGGGGTAGCACAGATACGCAGTATTTT. It specifies CASSRAGGSTDTQYF.

V usage is TRBV29-1 and J usage is TRBJ2-1; D unclear. CDR1 and CDR2 (germline): SQVTM, ANQGSEA. V was cut by 0 bases and J by 3 bases, with 12 bases left in between. The CDR3 has 15 residues. CDR3 sequence: CSVEDTVHSYNEQFF. The CDR3 bases are TGCAGCGTTGAAGATACGGTACACAGCTACAATGAGCAGTTCTTC.